The 23 T cell receptor beta chains presented below share a single source sample, sequenced in a study of T cells after posttransplantation cyclophosphamide. Assay used: immunoSEQ multiplex PCR; TCRdb lists only in-frame clones, some missing. The counts give 36,000 or so clones, none of them seen only once; 0.95% to 1.5% is held by the top ten. The specimen was PBMCs. The receptor set was obtained from a girl between 10 and 17 years old in good health, CMV-negative, and a related stem cell transplant donor.

This clone occurred a few times. The rearrangement uses TRBV7-8 and TRBJ2-7; possibly TRBD2 for D (5 bases). The CDR3 is 13 amino acids. CDR1 SGHVS and CDR2 FQNEAQ come from the germline V gene. Deletions cut 7 bases from V and 0 bases from J, with 10 bases between. CDR3 residues: CASTPTTSYEQYF. DNA for the CDR3: TGTGCCAGCACCCCGACTACCTCCTACGAGCAGTACTTC.

This clone came up a few times. This chain connects TRBV29-1 to TRBJ2-7; tentative D call: TRBD1 (6 bases). Germline values: CDR1 SQVTM, CDR2 ANQGSEA. The V and J ends lost 0 bases and 2 bases respectively, with 14 bases between them. This CDR3 is 15 amino acids long. CDR3 sequence reads: CSVEEGRGLPYEQYF. The CDR3 DNA is TGCAGCGTTGAAGAGGGCAGGGGCCTTCCCTACGAGCAGTACTTC.

This clone was recorded many times. This chain links TRBV11-2 with TRBJ1-6, with 7 bases that match TRBD1. Trimming cost V 2 bases and J 7 bases; bases outside gene matches: 2. This CDR3 is built from 14 residues. The germline V gene has CDR1 SGHAT and CDR2 FQNNGV. This chain's CDR3 is CASSLSGGNSPLHF. The CDR3 DNA is TGTGCCAGCAGCTTATCAGGGGGGAATTCACCCCTCCACTTT. The complete variable domain, with remaining parts taken from reference TRBV11-2 and TRBJ1-6, reads EAGVAQSPRYKIIEKRQSVAFWCNPISGHATLYWYQQILGQGPKLLIQFQNNGVVDDSQLPKDRFSAERLKGVDSTLKIQPAKLEDSAVYLCASSLSGGNSPLHFGNGTRLTVT.

The sample holds many counts of this clone. The CDR3 region is CASSILGGMGTEAFF. For the CDR3, the DNA is TGTGCCAGTAGTATTCTCGGGGGGATGGGCACTGAAGCTTTCTTT. The rearrangement joins TRBV19 to TRBJ1-1; D is perhaps TRBD1 (5 bases). The CDR3 extends over 15 amino acids. The germline gives CDR1 LNHDA, CDR2 SQIVND (reference sequence). V was clipped by 3 bases and J by 4 bases, with 15 bases between them. The entire variable domain, with the rest obtained from reference TRBV19 and TRBJ1-1, is as follows: DGGITQSPKYLFRKEGQNVTLSCEQNLNHDAMYWYRQDPGQGLRLIYYSQIVNDFQKGDIAEGYSVSREKKESFPLTVTSAQKNPTAFYLCASSILGGMGTEAFFGQGTRLTVV.

This clone was observed many times. V usage is TRBV6-1 and J usage is TRBJ1-1, with 7 positions matching TRBD1. The CDR3 sequence is 12 residues long. Germline trimming cut 11 bases from V and 4 bases from J; bases unmatched to any gene: 7. Germline V gene data show CDR1 as MNHNS and CDR2 as SASEGT. CDR3: CAGRGPITEAFF. The CDR3 DNA sequence: TGTGCCGGTAGGGGGCCTATCACTGAAGCTTTCTTT.

This clone came up a few times. The chain employs TRBV6-1 and TRBJ1-2; unclear D gene. CDR3 size: 12 residues. Germline assignment: CDR1 MNHNS and CDR2 SASEGT. V gave up 8 bases and J gave up 5 bases, with 12 bases separating them. The CDR3 DNA reads TGTGCCAGCGGAACCGGGAGATATGGCTACACCTTC. Protein: CASGTGRYGYTF.

This clone was seen at least ten times. The genes are TRBV9 and TRBJ2-1, with 9 bases fitting TRBD2. Trimming took 1 base from V and 4 from J; bases not matched to a gene: 6. The CDR3 is made up of 16 amino acids. CDR1 SGDLS and CDR2 YYNGEE come from the germline V gene. This CDR3 reads CASSVSGTSLYNEQFF. The CDR3 region has the DNA TGTGCCAGCAGCGTATCCGGGACTAGCCTTTACAATGAGCAGTTCTTC.

The CDR3 nucleotides read TGCGCCAGCAGCCAAGTCTGGACAGGGTCCTACGAGCAGTACTTC. Translating it yields CASSQVWTGSYEQYF. The chain employs TRBV4-1 and TRBJ2-7; 8 bases are shared with TRBD1. Per the germline V gene, CDR1 is MGHRA and CDR2 is YSYEKL. V shed 1 base and J 1 base; nucleotides not matched to a gene: 3. The length of the CDR3 is 15 residues.

This clone is medium-sized (0.01 to 0.1%) by share. V usage is TRBV28 and J usage is TRBJ2-2; maybe TRBD1 (6 bases). CDR3 length equals 16 residues. Germline assignment: CDR1 MDHEN and CDR2 SYDVKM. V was clipped by 7 bases and J by 5 bases, with 20 bases between them. The CDR3 spells CASTGQQGVNTGELFF. The CDR3 nucleotides read TGTGCCAGCACCGGTCAACAGGGAGTTAATACCGGGGAGCTGTTTTTT.

The chain employs TRBV9 and TRBJ2-2; weak D call: TRBD2 (5 bases). The CDR3 has 14 amino acids. Trimming stripped 3 bases from V and 4 bases from J, with 10 bases between. Germline assignment: CDR1 SGDLS and CDR2 YYNGEE. The CDR3 spells CASSDLEATGELFF. The CDR3 nucleotides are TGTGCCAGCAGCGACCTGGAGGCCACCGGGGAGCTGTTTTTT.

This clone was recorded at least ten times. CDR3 DNA: TGTGCCAGTAGTACCCGTTTTGAGCCCTCTGCGGAAAAACTGTTTTTT. This codes for CASSTRFEPSAEKLFF. The chain carries TRBV19 and TRBJ1-4; no clear D gene. The CDR3 totals 16 residues. V gave up 4 bases and J gave up 8 bases, with 20 bases separating them. Germline CDR1 LNHDA, CDR2 SQIVND (reference sequence). Using reference TRBV19 and TRBJ1-4 for the parts outside the CDR3, the full variable domain is DGGITQSPKYLFRKEGQNVTLSCEQNLNHDAMYWYRQDPGQGLRLIYYSQIVNDFQKGDIAEGYSVSREKKESFPLTVTSAQKNPTAFYLCASSTRFEPSAEKLFFGSGTQLSVL.

The V and J genes are TRBV18 and TRBJ2-3; possible D gene TRBD2, 7 bases. Germline V gives CDR1 KGHSH, CDR2 LQKENI. The CDR3 is 14 amino acids. Deletions cut 3 bases from V and 6 bases from J, with 13 bases between. CDR3 coding DNA: TGTGCCAGCTCACCTTTGGGGGGGCCGGATACGCAGTATTTT. Encoded protein: CASSPLGGPDTQYF.

This clone was observed many times. V and J are TRBV5-5 and TRBJ1-2; 9 nucleotides agree with TRBD1. The CDR3 is made up of 14 amino acids. Germline V gives CDR1 SGHKS, CDR2 YYEKEE (reference sequence). J was trimmed by 7 bases and V by 3 bases; bases with no gene match: 7. CDR3 region: CASSSKRQGGGYTF. The CDR3 DNA reads as TGTGCCAGCAGCTCGAAACGACAGGGGGGTGGCTACACCTTC.

There are a few counts of this clone. This chain joins TRBV10-1 and TRBJ2-5, with D possibly matching TRBD2 (6 bases). Trimming removed 3 bases at V and 11 bases at J, with 19 bases between. The CDR3 runs 14 residues. Germline lookup yields CDR1 WNHNN and CDR2 SYGVQD (reference sequence). Here the CDR3 DNA reads TGCGCCAGCAGTGAACCGGGACTTTCGGGGGAGCAGTACTTC. The encoded protein is CASSEPGLSGEQYF.

This clone was found many times. The V gene is TRBV6-5, the J gene TRBJ2-4, with 8 bases fitting TRBD1. The CDR3 has 16 residues. Germline values: CDR1 MNHEY, CDR2 SVGAGI. The V gene end was trimmed by 4 bases and the J gene end by 6 bases; junction bases not matched to a gene: 11. Here the CDR3 DNA reads TGTGCCAGCAGTTCCTCCATGACAGGGGAAAGAAACATTCAGTACTTC. Translating gives CASSSSMTGERNIQYF.

There are a few counts of this clone. The rearrangement links TRBV28 to TRBJ1-2; TRBD1 matches at 9 bases. The trim removed 7 bases at V and 7 bases at J, leaving 7 bases unmatched. The CDR3 extends over 13 amino acids. CDR1 and CDR2 from the germline V gene are MDHEN and SYDVKM. The CDR3 region is CASTATGGRGYTF. In DNA form, the CDR3 reads TGTGCCAGCACCGCGACAGGGGGACGTGGCTACACCTTC.

The rearrangement uses TRBV19 and TRBJ2-2, with TRBD1 as a possible D gene (5 bases). The V and J ends lost 5 bases and 4 bases respectively, with 17 bases between them. Looked up from germline, CDR1 is LNHDA and CDR2 is SQIVND (reference sequence). The CDR3 is 16 residues long. The CDR3 DNA follows: TGTGCCAGTAGTCGAGGCACAGGCGGTGTCACCGGGGAGCTGTTTTTT. It translates to CASSRGTGGVTGELFF.

This clone was detected many times. This chain uses TRBV7-9 with TRBJ1-1, with TRBD1 matching over 11 bases. The germline V gene encodes CDR1 SEHNR and CDR2 FQNEAQ (reference sequence). V dropped 5 bases and J dropped 6; count of bases not matched to a gene: 8. The CDR3 contains 15 residues. CDR3 bases: TGTGCCAGCAGCGCCTCGGACAGGGGGCAAGCTGAAGCTTTCTTT. This gives the protein CASSASDRGQAEAFF.

This clone was seen a handful of times. The chain uses TRBV30 and TRBJ1-2; D remains unclear. Germline assignment: CDR1 GTSNPN and CDR2 SVGIG (reference sequence). The CDR3 is 13 amino acids. Trimming cost V 2 bases and J 3 bases, with 10 bases left between them. CDR3 DNA: TGTGCCTGGAGTTACAGAGTAGACTATGGCTACACCTTC. It yields the protein CAWSYRVDYGYTF. Full variable domain (rest looked up from reference TRBV30 and TRBJ1-2): SQTIHQWPATLVQPVGSPLSLECTVEGTSNPNLYWYRQAAGRGLQLLFYSVGIGQISSEVPQNLSASRPQDRQFILSSKKLLLSDSGFYLCAWSYRVDYGYTFGSGTRLTVV.

This clone appeared a few times. J is TRBJ2-2 and V is TRBV6-6, with 10 bases fitting TRBD1. CDR1 and CDR2 from the germline V gene are MNHNY and SVGAGI (reference sequence). The CDR3 runs to 14 residues. The ends lost 6 bases at V and 5 bases at J; junction bases unmatched: 3. Written as DNA, the CDR3 is TGTGCCAGCAGGAAGGGACAGGGGACCGGGGAGCTGTTTTTT. It specifies CASRKGQGTGELFF.

This clone has at least ten counts. V is TRBV28 and J is TRBJ1-1; possibly TRBD1 for D (6 bases). Germline CDR1 is MDHEN and CDR2 is SYDVKM. V gave up 7 bases and J gave up 7 bases, with 16 bases separating them. CDR3 length: 13 residues. Here the CDR3 reads CASNNYNRDEAFF. Here the CDR3 DNA reads TGTGCCAGCAACAATTACAACAGGGATGAAGCTTTCTTT.

This clone was found many times. One end of the junction does not line up with germline, which may come from a read error. The J gene is TRBJ1-5, the V gene TRBV2, with TRBD1 matching 7 bases. CDR3 length: 15 residues. Germline V CDR1 and CDR2: SNHLY, FYNNEI. The CDR3: CASSEQGDRIQPEHF. The DNA for the CDR3 is TGTGCCAGCAGTGAACAGGGGGACCGCATTCAGCCCGAGCATTTT.

The chain joins TRBV4-3 to TRBJ1-2; 7 nucleotides line up with TRBD1. After removal of 4 bases from V and 6 bases from J, the junction contained 11 bases not matched to a gene. Germline values: CDR1 LGHNA, CDR2 YSLEER. CDR3 length: 15 amino acids. The CDR3 reads CASSPWDSKLDGYTF. CDR3 DNA sequence: TGCGCCAGCAGCCCGTGGGACAGTAAACTCGATGGCTACACCTTC.